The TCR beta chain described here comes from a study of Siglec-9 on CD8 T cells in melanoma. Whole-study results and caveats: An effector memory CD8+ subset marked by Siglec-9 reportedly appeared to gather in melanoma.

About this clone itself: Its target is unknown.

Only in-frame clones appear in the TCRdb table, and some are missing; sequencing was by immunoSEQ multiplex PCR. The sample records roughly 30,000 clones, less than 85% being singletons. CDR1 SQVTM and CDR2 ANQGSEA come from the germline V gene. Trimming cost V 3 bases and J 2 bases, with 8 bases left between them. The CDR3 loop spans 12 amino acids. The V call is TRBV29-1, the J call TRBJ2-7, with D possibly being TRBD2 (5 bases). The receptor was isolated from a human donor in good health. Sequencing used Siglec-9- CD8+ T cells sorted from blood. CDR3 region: CSVESGAYEQYF. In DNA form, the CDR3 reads TGCAGCGTTGAGTCCGGGGCCTACGAGCAGTACTTC.